This T cell receptor beta chain was sequenced in a study of cytomegalovirus exposure and HLA in healthy donors (dated by TCRdb to about 2017). Concerning the study at large: According to a later analysis, the 120 or so validation repertoires were produced on the same platform as the approximately 690 repertoires of the first cohort. The study aimed to test whether signatures of past pathogen exposure could be identified by cataloging public T cell receptors. Besides the first cohort of roughly 660 subjects, a separate validation cohort made up of around 120 different subjects was used. To predict cytomegalovirus infection status, the study brought together high-throughput TCR immunosequencing, statistical association of individual TCRs with disease status, and machine learning. Overall study outcomes, separate from this receptor: In a later analysis, TCRs clustered in the first cohort were found to also tend to co-occur in the 110 or so validation repertoires, with over 90% of cluster scores above 0. A few of the identified cytomegalovirus-associated TCR beta chains were confirmed in vitro to be specific for cytomegalovirus antigens. According to the authors, the approach could potentially be generalized to other disease states and immunological phenotypes. A later analysis had no HLA typing for the validation cohort, so co-occurrence there was scored across all 110 or so repertoires. The classifier was reported to diagnose cytomegalovirus status with high specificity and sensitivity in both the original and validation cohorts. Most TCR sequences were seen in very few donors, while some public TCRs were found in many individuals. In the study, some 160 TCR beta chains were listed as associated with cytomegalovirus.

From the germline V gene, CDR1 is KGHSH and CDR2 is LQKENI. Including cysteine and phenylalanine, the CDR3 has 14 amino acids. The kept DNA is CDR3 alone, 42 bases in frame from the first base. Compared with germline, V lacks 4 bases and J lacks 5 bases; bases without a gene match: 5. Libraries were constructed by the immunoSEQ multiplex PCR assay. In the original analysis: A statistical classification framework was built to diagnose cytomegalovirus status from the catalog of TCR beta chain sequences. What TCRdb holds here is the immuneACCESS table cut down to in-frame rearrangements. Part of the clones is not present; checked against another copy, under half of the missing clones reflect an unresolved V gene, and the others are unexplained. V, J and clone size reflect that table, while D and trimming were determined from the DNA. A total of about 160,000 clones appear in this sample, less than 95% of them only once. The ten largest clones take up about 3% of the sample.

On this clone: Its target antigen remains unknown. No much larger clone is present one base from it, and per-base qualities are unavailable.

The donors were included in the validation cohort of 120 subjects, a group kept apart from the approximately 670-subject first cohort. Source material: PBMCs. The sequence derives from a woman between 18 and 30 years old in good health and CMV-seropositive. This sequence uses TRBV18 and TRBJ1-3; TRBD1 fits 7 bases in the junction. Here the CDR3 is given as CASSQQGPRNTIYF. The DNA reads TGTGCCAGCTCACAACAGGGGCCTCGAAACACCATATATTTT.